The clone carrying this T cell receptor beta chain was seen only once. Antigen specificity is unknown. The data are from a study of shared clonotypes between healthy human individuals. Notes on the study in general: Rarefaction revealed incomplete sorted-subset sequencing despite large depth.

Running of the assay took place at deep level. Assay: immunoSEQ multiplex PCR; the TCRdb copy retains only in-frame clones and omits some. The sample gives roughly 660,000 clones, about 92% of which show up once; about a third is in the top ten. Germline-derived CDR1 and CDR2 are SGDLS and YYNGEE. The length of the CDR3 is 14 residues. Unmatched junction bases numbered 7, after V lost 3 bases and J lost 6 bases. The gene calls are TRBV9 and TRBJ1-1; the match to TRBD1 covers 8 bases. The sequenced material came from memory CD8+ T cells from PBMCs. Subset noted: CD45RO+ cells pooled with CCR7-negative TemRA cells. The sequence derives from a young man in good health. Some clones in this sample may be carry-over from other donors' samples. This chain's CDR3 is CASSADRGPAEAFF. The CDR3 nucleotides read TGTGCCAGCAGCGCAGACAGGGGACCGGCTGAAGCTTTCTTT.